The entry below describes one T cell receptor beta chain. TCRalpha and TCRbeta libraries used 5'RACE with constant-segment primers and UMIs. TCRdb fed the 5' RACE reads into MiXCR, producing one record per CDR3 protein. Of a few hundred thousand distinct CDR3 sequences listed, under 15% are singletons. The data stem from a study of T-cell memory formation after mild COVID-19. This TCR was sampled from a man younger than 35 who had mild COVID-19 (a few samples of this study predate the infection). Cell type and time point are not known. Sequencing was done on a sample of PBMCs or a T cell subset sorted from them (not recorded which).

CDR3 sequence: CASSYDRGNYGYTF. CDR3 sequence (DNA): TGTGCCAGCAGCTACGACAGGGGAAACTATGGCTACACCTTC. V usage is TRBV5-6 and J usage is TRBJ1-2; 8 nucleotides agree with TRBD1. Germline values: CDR1 SGHDT, CDR2 YYEEEE. CDR3 length equals 14 residues. Unmatched junction bases numbered 3, after V lost 3 bases and J lost 2 bases.